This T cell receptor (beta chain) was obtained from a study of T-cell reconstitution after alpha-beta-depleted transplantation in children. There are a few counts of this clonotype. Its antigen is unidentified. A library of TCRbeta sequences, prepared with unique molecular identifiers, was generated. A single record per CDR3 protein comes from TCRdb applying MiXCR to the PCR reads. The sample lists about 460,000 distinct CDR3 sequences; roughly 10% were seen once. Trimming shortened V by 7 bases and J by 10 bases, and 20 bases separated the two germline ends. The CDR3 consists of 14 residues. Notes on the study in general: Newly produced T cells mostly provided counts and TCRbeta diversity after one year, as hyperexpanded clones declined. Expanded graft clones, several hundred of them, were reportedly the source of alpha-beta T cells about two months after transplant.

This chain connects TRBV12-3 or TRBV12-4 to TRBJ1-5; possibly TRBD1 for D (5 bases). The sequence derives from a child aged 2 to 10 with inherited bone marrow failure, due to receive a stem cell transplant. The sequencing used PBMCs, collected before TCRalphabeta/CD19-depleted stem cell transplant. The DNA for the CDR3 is TGTGCCAGCACAACGACAGACTTTCTCCAACCCCAGCATTTT. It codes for CASTTTDFLQPQHF.